This entry describes one T cell receptor (beta chain). Its antigen remains unidentified. Amplification used 60 Vbeta primers and 13 Jbeta primers. In the original workflow: Later analysis identified approximately 80 million unique TCR beta chains, about 12 million shared. Repertoires were generated with immunoSEQ multiplex PCR, while TCRdb's copy carries only in-frame clones and drops some. V, J and clone size are those of that table, while D and trimming were read from the DNA. The sample consists of around 140,000 clones, about 78% of them appearing once. The sample is drawn from a study of cytomegalovirus exposure and HLA in healthy donors. Study-level points and caveats: Later analysis associated a missense DCLRE1C variant with TCR beta V- and J-gene trimming.

Germline V gene sequence: CDR1 SEHNR, CDR2 FQNEAQ (reference sequence). This CDR3 region has 13 residues. V was trimmed by 7 bases and J by 8 bases, leaving 17 bases between them. The clonotype was recovered from a man in his fifties or sixties in good health and CMV-seropositive. Material for sequencing was PBMCs. The rearrangement links TRBV7-9 to TRBJ1-1; D may be TRBD1 (5 bases). Here the CDR3 DNA reads TGTGCCAGCACCCCGCAGGGAGGTTACGAAGCTTTCTTT. Protein product: CASTPQGGYEAFF.